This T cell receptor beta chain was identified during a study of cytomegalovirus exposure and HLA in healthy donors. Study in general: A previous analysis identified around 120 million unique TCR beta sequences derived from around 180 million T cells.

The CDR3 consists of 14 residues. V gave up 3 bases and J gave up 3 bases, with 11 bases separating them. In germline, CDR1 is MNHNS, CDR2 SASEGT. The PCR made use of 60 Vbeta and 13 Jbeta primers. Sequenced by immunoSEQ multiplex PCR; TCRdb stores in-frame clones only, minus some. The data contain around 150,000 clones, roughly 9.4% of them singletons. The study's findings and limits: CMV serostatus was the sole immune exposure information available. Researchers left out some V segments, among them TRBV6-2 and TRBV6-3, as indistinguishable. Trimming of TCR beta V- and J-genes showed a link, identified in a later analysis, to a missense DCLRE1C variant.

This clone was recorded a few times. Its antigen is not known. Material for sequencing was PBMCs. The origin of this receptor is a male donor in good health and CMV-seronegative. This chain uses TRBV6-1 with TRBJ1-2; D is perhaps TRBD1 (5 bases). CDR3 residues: CASSEIDRDYGYTF. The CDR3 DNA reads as TGTGCCAGCAGTGAGATAGACAGAGACTATGGCTACACCTTC.